The T cell receptor (beta chain) under discussion was sequenced for a study of cytomegalovirus exposure and HLA in healthy donors. Study-level points and caveats: Across donors, sequencing depth was assumed by presence/absence analyses to be roughly uniform. In a later analysis, V- and J-gene trimming of beta chains associated with a DCLRE1C missense variant, replicated independently. Earlier findings revealed that most TCR beta V segments proved productive either about 87% or about 30% of the time.

Germline assignment: CDR1 SNHLY and CDR2 FYNNEI. V was cut by 1 base and J by 0 bases, with 16 bases left in between. The CDR3 sequence is 17 residues long. With 60 Vbeta and 13 Jbeta primers, the PCR was carried out. How the authors handled the data: An analysis that came later counted 80 million or so unique TCR beta chains, approximately 12 million shared. Using immunoSEQ multiplex PCR, the repertoire was profiled, and TCRdb retains in-frame clones only, with some absent. Clonal size and the V and J genes are those of that table, whereas D and trimming came from the DNA. The data contain some 96,000 clones, 78% of them singletons. Remarks on this clone: Its cognate antigen is unknown.

This receptor was identified in a woman in her sixties in good health and CMV-seronegative. Sequencing was carried out using PBMCs. The V call is TRBV2, the J call TRBJ2-7; D gene unclear. As DNA, the CDR3 is TGTGCCAGCAGTGAAGTCAGTGGCGGAGCGAGCTCCTACGAGCAGTACTTC. Its protein is CASSEVSGGASSYEQYF.